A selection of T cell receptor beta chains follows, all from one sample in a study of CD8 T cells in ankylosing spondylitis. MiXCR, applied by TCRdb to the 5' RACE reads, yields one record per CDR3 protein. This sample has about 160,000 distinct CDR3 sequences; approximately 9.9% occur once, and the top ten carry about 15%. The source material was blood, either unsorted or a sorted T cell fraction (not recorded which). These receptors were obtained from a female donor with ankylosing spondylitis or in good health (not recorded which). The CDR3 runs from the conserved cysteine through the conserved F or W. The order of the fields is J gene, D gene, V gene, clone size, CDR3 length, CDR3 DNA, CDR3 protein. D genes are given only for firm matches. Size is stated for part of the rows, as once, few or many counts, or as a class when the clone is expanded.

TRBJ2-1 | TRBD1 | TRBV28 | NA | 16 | TGTGCCAGCAGTCCATGGCAGGGGGTAACCTACAATGAGCAGTTCTTC | CASSPWQGVTYNEQFF
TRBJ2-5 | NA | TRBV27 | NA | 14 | TGTGCCAGCAGCTTCGCGGGACTCGTGAGGACCCAGTACTTC | CASSFAGLVRTQYF
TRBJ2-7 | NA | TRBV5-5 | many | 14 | TGTGCCAGCAGCTTGGAACCAGACCCCTACGAGCAGTACTTC | CASSLEPDPYEQYF
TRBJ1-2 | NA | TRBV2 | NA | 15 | TGTGCCAGCAGTGAATTTAGTAAGGGCACCTATGGCTACACCTTC | CASSEFSKGTYGYTF
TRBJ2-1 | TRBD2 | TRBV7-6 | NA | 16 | TGTGCCAGCAGCTTAGTGGGGACTAGCGGCAACAATGAGCAGTTCTTC | CASSLVGTSGNNEQFF
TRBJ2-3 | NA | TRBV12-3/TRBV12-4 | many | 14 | TGTGCCAGCAGTTTATATTTGGGAGCAGATACGCAGTATTTT | CASSLYLGADTQYF
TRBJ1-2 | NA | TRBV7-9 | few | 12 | TGTGCCAGCAGCTTAGGGGGACGCGGCTACACCTTC | CASSLGGRGYTF
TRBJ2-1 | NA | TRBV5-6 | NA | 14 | TGTGCCATCAGCCCCGGGATCGTCGGCGCTGAGCAGTTCTTC | CAISPGIVGAEQFF
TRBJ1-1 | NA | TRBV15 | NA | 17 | TGTGCCACCAGCAGAGCCCCTCCCGACAGGTCTGACACTGAAGCTTTCTTT | CATSRAPPDRSDTEAFF
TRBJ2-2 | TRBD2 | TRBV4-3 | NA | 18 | TGCGCCAGCAGCCAAGATCTAGCTAGCGGGTATAACACCGGGGAGCTGTTTTTT | CASSQDLASGYNTGELFF
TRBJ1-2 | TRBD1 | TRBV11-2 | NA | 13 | TGTGCCAGCAGCGTCGGGACAGGGTTGAGCTACACCTTC | CASSVGTGLSYTF
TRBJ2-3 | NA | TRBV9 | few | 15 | TGTGCCAGCAGCGTAGACGGGAGAGGGATAGATACGCAGTATTTT | CASSVDGRGIDTQYF
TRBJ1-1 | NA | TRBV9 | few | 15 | TGTGCCAGCAGCGTAGGAAATGGCGGCGGGGCTGAAGCTTTCTTT | CASSVGNGGGAEAFF
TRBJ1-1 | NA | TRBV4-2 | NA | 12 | TGTGCCAGCAGCCTAGGGGCGTCAGAAGCTTTCTTT | CASSLGASEAFF
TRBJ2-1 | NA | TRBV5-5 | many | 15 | TGTGCCAGCAGCGCCTGGGGTGCAGGCCCCAATGAGCAGTTCTTC | CASSAWGAGPNEQFF